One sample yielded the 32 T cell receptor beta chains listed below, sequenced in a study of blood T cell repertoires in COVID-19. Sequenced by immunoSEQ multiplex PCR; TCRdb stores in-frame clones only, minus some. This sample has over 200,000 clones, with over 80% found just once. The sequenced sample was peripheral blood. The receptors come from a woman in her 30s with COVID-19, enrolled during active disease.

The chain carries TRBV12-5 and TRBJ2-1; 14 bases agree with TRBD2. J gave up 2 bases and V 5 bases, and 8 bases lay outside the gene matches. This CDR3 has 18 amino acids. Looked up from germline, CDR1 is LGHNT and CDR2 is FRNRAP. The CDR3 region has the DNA TGTGCTAGTGGTCAGACTAGCGGGGGGGTACAAACCTACAATGAGCAGTTCTTC. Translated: CASGQTSGGVQTYNEQFF.

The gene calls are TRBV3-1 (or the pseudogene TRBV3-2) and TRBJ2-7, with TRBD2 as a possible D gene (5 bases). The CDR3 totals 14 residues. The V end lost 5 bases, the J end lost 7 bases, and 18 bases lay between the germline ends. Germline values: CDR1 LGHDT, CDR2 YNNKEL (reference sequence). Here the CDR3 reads CASSAEGGEREQYF. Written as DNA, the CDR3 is TGTGCCAGCAGCGCCGAGGGTGGGGAGCGGGAGCAGTACTTC.

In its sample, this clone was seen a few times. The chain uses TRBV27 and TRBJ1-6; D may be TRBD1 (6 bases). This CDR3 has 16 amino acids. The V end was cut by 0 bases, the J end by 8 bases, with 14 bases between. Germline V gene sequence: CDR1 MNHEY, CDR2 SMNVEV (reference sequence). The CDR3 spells CASSLSGTIVYSPLHF. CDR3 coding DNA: TGTGCCAGCAGTTTATCCGGGACAATAGTTTATTCACCCCTCCACTTT.

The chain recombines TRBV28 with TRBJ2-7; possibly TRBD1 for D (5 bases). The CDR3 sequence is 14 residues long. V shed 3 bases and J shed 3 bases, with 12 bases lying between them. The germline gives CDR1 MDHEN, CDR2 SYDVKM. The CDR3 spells CASSLSGPDYEQYF. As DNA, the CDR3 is TGTGCCAGCAGTTTGTCAGGGCCGGACTACGAGCAGTACTTC.

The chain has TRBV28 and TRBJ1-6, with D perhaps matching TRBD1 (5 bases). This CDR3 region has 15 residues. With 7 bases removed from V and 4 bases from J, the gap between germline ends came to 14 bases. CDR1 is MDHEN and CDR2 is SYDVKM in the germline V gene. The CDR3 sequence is CASNFWGRYNSPLHF. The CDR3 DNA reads TGTGCCAGCAACTTCTGGGGGAGGTATAATTCACCCCTCCACTTT.

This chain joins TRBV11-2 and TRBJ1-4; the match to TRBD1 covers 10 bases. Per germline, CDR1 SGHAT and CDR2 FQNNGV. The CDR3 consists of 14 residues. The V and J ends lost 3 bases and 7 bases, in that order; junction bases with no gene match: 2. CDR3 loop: CASSLGQGSEKLFF. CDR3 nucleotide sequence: TGTGCCAGCAGCTTGGGACAGGGGAGTGAAAAACTGTTTTTT.

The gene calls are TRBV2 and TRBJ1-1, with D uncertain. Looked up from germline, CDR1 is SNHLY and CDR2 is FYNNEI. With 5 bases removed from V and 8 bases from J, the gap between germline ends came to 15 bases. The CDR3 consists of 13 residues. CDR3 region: CASSWYGDREAFF. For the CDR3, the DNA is TGTGCCAGCAGTTGGTACGGGGATAGGGAAGCTTTCTTT. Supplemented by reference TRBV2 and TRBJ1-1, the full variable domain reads EPEVTQTPSHQVTQMGQEVILRCVPISNHLYFYWYRQILGQKVEFLVSFYNNEISEKSEIFDDQFSVERPDGSNFTLKIRSTKLEDSAMYFCASSWYGDREAFFGQGTRLTVV.

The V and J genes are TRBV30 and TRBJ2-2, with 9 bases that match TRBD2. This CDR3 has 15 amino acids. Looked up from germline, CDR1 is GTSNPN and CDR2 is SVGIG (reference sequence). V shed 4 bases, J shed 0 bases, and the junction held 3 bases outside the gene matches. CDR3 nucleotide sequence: TGTGCCTGGATGGCGGGAGGGCCGAACACCGGGGAGCTGTTTTTT. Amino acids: CAWMAGGPNTGELFF.

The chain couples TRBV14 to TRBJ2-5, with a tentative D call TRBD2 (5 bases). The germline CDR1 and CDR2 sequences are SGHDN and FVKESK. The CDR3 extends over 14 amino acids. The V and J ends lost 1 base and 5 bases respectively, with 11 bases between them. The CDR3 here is CASSQASRRETQYF. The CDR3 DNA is TGTGCCAGCAGCCAAGCGTCCAGGAGGGAGACCCAGTACTTC. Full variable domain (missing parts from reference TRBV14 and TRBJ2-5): EAGVTQFPSHSVIEKGQTVTLRCDPISGHDNLYWYRRVMGKEIKFLLHFVKESKQDESGMPNNRFLAERTGGTYSTLKVQPAELEDSGVYFCASSQASRRETQYFGPGTRLLVL.

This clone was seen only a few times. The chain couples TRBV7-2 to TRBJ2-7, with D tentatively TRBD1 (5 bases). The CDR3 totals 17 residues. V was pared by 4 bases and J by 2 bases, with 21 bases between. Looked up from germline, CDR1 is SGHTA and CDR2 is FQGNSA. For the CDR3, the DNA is TGTGCCAGCAGCTCAACAGGTTGGTCCGAGCGACCCTACGAGCAGTACTTC. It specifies CASSSTGWSERPYEQYF.

CDR3 DNA sequence: TGTGCCAGCAGCTTGGGCAGTCACACGGAGACCCAGTACTTC. This gives the protein CASSLGSHTETQYF. V gene TRBV5-5 combines with J gene TRBJ2-5, with no clear D. V lost 0 bases and J lost 5, with 11 bases in between. The V gene's germline CDR1 is SGHKS and CDR2 YYEKEE (reference sequence). This CDR3 has 14 amino acids.

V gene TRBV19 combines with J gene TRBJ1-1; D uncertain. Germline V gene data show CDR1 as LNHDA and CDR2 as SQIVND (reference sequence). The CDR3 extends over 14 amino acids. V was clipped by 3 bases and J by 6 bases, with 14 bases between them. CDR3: CASSIPTRSSEAFF. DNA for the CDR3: TGTGCCAGTAGTATCCCGACTAGATCATCTGAAGCTTTCTTT.

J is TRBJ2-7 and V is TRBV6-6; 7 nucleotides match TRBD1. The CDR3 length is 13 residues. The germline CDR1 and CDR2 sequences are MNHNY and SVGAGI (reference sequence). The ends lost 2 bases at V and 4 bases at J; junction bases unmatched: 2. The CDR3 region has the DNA TGTGCCAGCAGTTACGCGACAGGGTACGAGCAGTACTTC. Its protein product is CASSYATGYEQYF.

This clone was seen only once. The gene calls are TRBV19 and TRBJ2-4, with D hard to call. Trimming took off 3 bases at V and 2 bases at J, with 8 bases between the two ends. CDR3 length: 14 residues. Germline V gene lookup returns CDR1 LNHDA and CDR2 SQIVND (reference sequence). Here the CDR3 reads CASSMVVPKNIQYF. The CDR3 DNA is TGTGCCAGTAGTATGGTAGTGCCCAAAAACATTCAGTACTTC. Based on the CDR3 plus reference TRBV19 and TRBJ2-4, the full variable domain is DGGITQSPKYLFRKEGQNVTLSCEQNLNHDAMYWYRQDPGQGLRLIYYSQIVNDFQKGDIAEGYSVSREKKESFPLTVTSAQKNPTAFYLCASSMVVPKNIQYFGAGTRLSVL.

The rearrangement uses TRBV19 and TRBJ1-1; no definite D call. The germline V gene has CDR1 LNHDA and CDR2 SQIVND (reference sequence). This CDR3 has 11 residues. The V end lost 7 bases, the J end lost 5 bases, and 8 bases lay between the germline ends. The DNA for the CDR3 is TGTGCCAGTATCCATAGAACTGAAGCTTTCTTT. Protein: CASIHRTEAFF.

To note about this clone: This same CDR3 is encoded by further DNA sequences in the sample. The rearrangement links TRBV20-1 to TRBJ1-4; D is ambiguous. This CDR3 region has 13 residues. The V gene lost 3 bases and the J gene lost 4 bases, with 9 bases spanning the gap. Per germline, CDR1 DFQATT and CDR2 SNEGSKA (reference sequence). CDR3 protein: CSASWGDNEKLFF. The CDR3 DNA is TGCAGTGCTAGTTGGGGAGATAATGAAAAACTGTTTTTT.

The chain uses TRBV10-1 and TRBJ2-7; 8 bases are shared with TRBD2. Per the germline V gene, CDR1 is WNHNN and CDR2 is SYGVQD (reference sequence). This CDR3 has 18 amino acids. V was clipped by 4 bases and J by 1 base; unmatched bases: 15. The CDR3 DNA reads TGCGCCAGCAGTGTTACAAGTAAGCGGGAGATTGAGTCCTACGAGCAGTACTTC. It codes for CASSVTSKREIESYEQYF.

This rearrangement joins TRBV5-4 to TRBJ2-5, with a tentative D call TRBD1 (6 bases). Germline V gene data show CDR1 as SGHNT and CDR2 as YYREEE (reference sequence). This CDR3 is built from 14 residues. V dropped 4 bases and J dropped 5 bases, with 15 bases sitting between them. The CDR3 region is CASSVTGLGETQYF. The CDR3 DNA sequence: TGTGCCAGCAGCGTGACAGGTCTGGGGGAGACCCAGTACTTC.

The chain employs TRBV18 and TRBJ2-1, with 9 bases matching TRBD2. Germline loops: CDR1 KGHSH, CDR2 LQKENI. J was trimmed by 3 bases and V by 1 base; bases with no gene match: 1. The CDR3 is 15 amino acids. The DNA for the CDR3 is TGTGCCAGCTCACCACTAGCGGGGGACTACAATGAGCAGTTCTTC. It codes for CASSPLAGDYNEQFF.

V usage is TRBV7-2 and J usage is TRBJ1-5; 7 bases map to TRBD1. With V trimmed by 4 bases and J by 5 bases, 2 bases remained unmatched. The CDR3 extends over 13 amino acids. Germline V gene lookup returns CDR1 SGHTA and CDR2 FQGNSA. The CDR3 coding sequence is TGTGCCAGCAGCTCCGGGACAGATCAGCCCCAGCATTTT. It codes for CASSSGTDQPQHF.

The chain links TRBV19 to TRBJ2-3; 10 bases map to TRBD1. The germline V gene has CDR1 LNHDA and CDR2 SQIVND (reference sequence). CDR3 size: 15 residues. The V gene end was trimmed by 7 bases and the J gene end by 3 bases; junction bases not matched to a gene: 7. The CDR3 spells CASTPGGQGTDTQYF. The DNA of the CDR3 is TGTGCCAGTACCCCGGGGGGACAGGGGACAGATACGCAGTATTTT.

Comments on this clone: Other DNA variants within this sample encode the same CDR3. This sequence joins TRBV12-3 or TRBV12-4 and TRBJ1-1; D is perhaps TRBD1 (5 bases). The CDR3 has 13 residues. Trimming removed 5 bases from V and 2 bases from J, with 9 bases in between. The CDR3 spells CASSLTENTEAFF. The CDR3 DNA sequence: TGTGCCAGCAGTCTGACAGAAAACACTGAAGCTTTCTTT.

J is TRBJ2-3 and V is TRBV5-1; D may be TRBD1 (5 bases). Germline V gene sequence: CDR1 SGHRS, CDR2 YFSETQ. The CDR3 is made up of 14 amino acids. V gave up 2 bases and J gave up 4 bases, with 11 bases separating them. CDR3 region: CASSFGQGADTQYF. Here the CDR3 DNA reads TGCGCCAGCAGCTTTGGGCAGGGTGCAGATACGCAGTATTTT.

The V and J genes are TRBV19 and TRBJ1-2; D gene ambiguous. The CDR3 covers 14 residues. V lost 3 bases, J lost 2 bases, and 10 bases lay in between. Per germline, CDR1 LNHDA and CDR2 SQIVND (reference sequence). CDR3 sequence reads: CASSISDTNYGYTF. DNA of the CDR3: TGTGCCAGTAGTATCTCAGACACGAACTATGGCTACACCTTC.

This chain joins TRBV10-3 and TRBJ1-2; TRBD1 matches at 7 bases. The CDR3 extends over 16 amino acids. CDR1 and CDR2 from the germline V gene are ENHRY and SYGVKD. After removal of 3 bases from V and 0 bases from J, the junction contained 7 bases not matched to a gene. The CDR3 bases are TGTGCCATCAGTGATAAGGGGACAGAAGCTAACTATGGCTACACCTTC. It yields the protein CAISDKGTEANYGYTF.

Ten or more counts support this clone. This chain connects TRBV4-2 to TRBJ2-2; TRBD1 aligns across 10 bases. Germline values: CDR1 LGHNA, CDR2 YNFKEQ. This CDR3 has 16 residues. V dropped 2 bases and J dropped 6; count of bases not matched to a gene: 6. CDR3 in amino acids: CASSQPLGQGAGELFF. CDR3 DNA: TGTGCCAGCAGCCAACCATTAGGACAGGGGGCCGGGGAGCTGTTTTTT.

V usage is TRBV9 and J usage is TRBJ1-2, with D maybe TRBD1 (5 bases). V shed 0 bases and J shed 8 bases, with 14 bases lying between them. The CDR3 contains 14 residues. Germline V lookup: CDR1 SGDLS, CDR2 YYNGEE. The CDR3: CASSVGGGARGYTF. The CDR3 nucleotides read TGTGCCAGCAGCGTAGGAGGAGGGGCGAGGGGCTACACCTTC.

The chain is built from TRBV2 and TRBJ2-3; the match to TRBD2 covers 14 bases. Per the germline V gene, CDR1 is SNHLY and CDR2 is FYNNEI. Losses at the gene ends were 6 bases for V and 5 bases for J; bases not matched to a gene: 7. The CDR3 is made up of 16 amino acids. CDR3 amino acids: CASSAKGLAGGDTQYF. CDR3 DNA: TGTGCCAGCAGCGCTAAAGGACTAGCGGGGGGAGATACGCAGTATTTT.

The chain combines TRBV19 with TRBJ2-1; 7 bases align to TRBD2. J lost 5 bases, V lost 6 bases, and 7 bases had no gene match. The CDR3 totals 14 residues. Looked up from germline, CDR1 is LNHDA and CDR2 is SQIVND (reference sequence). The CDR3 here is CASRVSGLHNEQFF. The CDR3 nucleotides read TGTGCCAGTAGAGTATCGGGACTACACAATGAGCAGTTCTTC.

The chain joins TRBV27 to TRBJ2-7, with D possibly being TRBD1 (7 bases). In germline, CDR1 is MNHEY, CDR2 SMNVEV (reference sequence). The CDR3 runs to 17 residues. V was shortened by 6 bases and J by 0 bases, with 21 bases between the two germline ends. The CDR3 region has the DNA TGTGCCAGCAGCCACAGCACCGACAGGGAGGACTCCTACGAGCAGTACTTC. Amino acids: CASSHSTDREDSYEQYF.

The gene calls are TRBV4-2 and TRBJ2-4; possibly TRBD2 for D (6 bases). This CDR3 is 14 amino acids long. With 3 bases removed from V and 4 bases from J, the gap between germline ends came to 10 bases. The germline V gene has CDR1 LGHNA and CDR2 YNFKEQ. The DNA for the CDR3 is TGTGCCAGCAGCCAGGAGGGACTGAAAAACATTCAGTACTTC. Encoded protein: CASSQEGLKNIQYF.

The CDR3 reads CASSSSGSGGADEQFF. The CDR3 bases are TGTGCCAGCAGCTCCTCAGGGAGCGGGGGGGCAGATGAGCAGTTCTTC. This chain links TRBV7-2 with TRBJ2-1; 10 bases map to TRBD2. CDR1 is SGHTA and CDR2 is FQGNSA in the germline V gene. V dropped 4 bases and J dropped 8; count of bases not matched to a gene: 11. The CDR3 loop spans 16 amino acids.